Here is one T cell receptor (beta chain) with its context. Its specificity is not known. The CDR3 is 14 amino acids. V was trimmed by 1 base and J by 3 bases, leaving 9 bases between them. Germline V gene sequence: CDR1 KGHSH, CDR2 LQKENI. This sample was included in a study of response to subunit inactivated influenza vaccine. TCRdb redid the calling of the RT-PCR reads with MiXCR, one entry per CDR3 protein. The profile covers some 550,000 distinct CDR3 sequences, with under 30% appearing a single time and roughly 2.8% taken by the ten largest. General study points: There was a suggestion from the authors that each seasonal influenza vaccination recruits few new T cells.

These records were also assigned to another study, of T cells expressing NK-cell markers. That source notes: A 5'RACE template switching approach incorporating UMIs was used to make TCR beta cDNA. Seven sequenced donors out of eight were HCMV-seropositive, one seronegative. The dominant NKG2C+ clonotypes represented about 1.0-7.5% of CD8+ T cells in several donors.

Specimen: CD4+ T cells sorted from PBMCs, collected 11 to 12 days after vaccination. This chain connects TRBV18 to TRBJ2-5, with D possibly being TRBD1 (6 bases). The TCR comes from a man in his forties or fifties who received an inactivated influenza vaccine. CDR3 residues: CASSPRDTKETQYF. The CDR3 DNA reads TGTGCCAGCTCACCACGGGACACCAAAGAGACCCAGTACTTC. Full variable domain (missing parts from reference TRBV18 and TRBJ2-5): NAGVMQNPRHLVRRRGQEARLRCSPMKGHSHVYWYRQLPEEGLKFMVYLQKENIIDESGMPKERFSAEFPKEGPSILRIQQVVRGDSAAYFCASSPRDTKETQYFGPGTRLLVL.